These T cell receptor beta chains were read from a single sample in a study of blood T cell repertoires in COVID-19. Clones were read by immunoSEQ multiplex PCR, and TCRdb kept only the in-frame ones, dropping some. The repertoire holds 220,000 or so clones, with approximately 84% as singletons. The sequencing input was peripheral blood. The receptors originated from a woman of 80 years or more with acute or convalescent COVID-19. CDR3s leave out the opening cysteine and the closing phenylalanine or tryptophan.

j_call v_call cdr3_aa
TRBJ2-7 TRBV7-9 ASSESRDRGSYEQY
TRBJ2-3 TRBV19 ASSIWGQGPTSTDTQY
TRBJ1-5 TRBV5-8 ASSLKRGGGRHQPQH
TRBJ1-2 TRBV18 ASSPQTGEYGYT
TRBJ2-7 TRBV4-2 ASSLGTGASYEQY
TRBJ1-3 TRBV6-1 ASSHDMISGNTIY
TRBJ1-5 TRBV6-2/TRBV6-3 ASTPATGRNQPQH
TRBJ1-1 TRBV18 ASSRGQGADTEAF
TRBJ2-1 TRBV4-3 ASSQPSRRNEQF
TRBJ1-5 TRBV5-8 ASSLAVPPAFNQPQH
TRBJ1-4 TRBV7-6 ASSGARGLGEKLF
TRBJ2-7 TRBV13 ASSYRTGAYEQY
TRBJ2-3 TRBV29-1 SGVAGTTDTQY
TRBJ2-2 TRBV7-9 ASSLTGGTYKSNTGELF
TRBJ1-1 TRBV7-2 ASSLLGRKTEAF
TRBJ2-1 TRBV4-1 ASSQAGGLRYNEQF
TRBJ1-4 TRBV5-4 ASSFGELGEKLF
TRBJ1-5 TRBV19 ASSSQGNQPQH
TRBJ1-5 TRBV24-1 ATSASGGGRDQPQH
TRBJ2-7 TRBV27 ASRPGTSGSYEQY
TRBJ1-4 TRBV7-9 ASSSPQGTNEKLF
TRBJ2-1 TRBV5-1 ASSLVPGGRTGEQF
TRBJ2-2 TRBV7-9 ASSPRDFPWGTGELF
TRBJ2-1 TRBV28 ASSLAGSSYNEQF
TRBJ1-5 TRBV24-1 ATSDPTGNGNQPQH
TRBJ2-2 TRBV4-2 ASTGTSTGELF
TRBJ1-1 TRBV18 ASSPQPLEAF
TRBJ1-1 TRBV29-1 SVERGRGGTEAF
TRBJ1-4 TRBV5-6 ASSTGITNEKLF
TRBJ1-2 TRBV7-2 ASSLVKAGGIDGYT
TRBJ2-2 TRBV29-1 SVGATGGRNTGELF
TRBJ2-1 TRBV29-1 SVGGGTNHNEQF
TRBJ2-7 TRBV19 ASSMGLLRDRTTYEQY
TRBJ2-7 TRBV4-3 ASSQRTGAYEQY
TRBJ2-7 TRBV5-1 ASSSTGEPYEQY
TRBJ1-6 TRBV19 ASRSTGVHSPLH
TRBJ2-1 TRBV6-6 ASSRPGGYNEQF
TRBJ1-5 TRBV6-2/TRBV6-3 ASSYLSGFWGNQPQH
TRBJ1-2 TRBV20-1 SATPFSGYT